These T cell receptor beta chains were read from a single sample in a study of CD8 T cells in ankylosing spondylitis. TCRdb redid the calling of the 5' RACE reads with MiXCR, one entry per CDR3 protein. The sample includes about 700,000 distinct CDR3 sequences, over 15% of them seen just once. The sequencing input was blood, either unsorted or a sorted T cell fraction (not recorded which). These receptors were taken from a male donor with ankylosing spondylitis. Each CDR3 is given with its conserved first and last residue. D genes are given only for firm matches. Clone size is stated in some rows and not others, as once, few, many or a class when expanded.

V	size	J	D	DNA	CDR3
TRBV11-2	many	TRBJ2-6	NA	TGTGCCAGCAGCAATAGCTCTGGGGCCAACGTCCTGACTTTC	CASSNSSGANVLTF
TRBV4-1	few	TRBJ2-1	TRBD2	TGCGCCAGCAGCCCAGGACTAGCGGGAGACGTCGATGAGCAGTTCTTC	CASSPGLAGDVDEQFF
TRBV6-5	NA	TRBJ2-2	NA	TGTGCCAGCAGTTACTCCCCGGACACCGGGGAGCTGTTTTTT	CASSYSPDTGELFF
TRBV6-1	NA	TRBJ2-2	TRBD2	TGTGCCAGCAGGGATCCCAAGCGGGGTGGCACCGGGGAGCTGTTTTTT	CASRDPKRGGTGELFF
TRBV5-1	many	TRBJ2-1	TRBD2	TGCGCCAGCAGCCAGACTAGCGGAAGCTCCTACAATGAGCAGTTCTTC	CASSQTSGSSYNEQFF
TRBV28	few	TRBJ1-6	TRBD1	TGTGCCAGCCAACCGCCGGGACAGGGGTTTGATTCACCCCTCCACTTT	CASQPPGQGFDSPLHF
TRBV5-1	many	TRBJ2-1	NA	TGCGCCAGCAGCTTTAGAGGGAGCGAGATGAATCCTGAGCAGTTCTTC	CASSFRGSEMNPEQFF
TRBV12-3/TRBV12-4	NA	TRBJ2-1	NA	TGTGCCAGCGGGTTTATGGAGAAATACAATGAGCAGTTCTTC	CASGFMEKYNEQFF
TRBV25-1	NA	TRBJ2-5	TRBD1	TGTGCCAGCAGCCGGGACAGGAAGTACTTC	CASSRDRKYF
TRBV5-5	NA	TRBJ1-1	NA	TGTGCCAGCAGCTTGAGGGTGGGCCAAGTCAACACTGAAGCTTTCTTT	CASSLRVGQVNTEAFF
TRBV20-1	few	TRBJ2-1	TRBD2	TGCAGTGCCAAACTAGCGGGAGGGCCTACTAAGTACAATGAGCAGTTCTTC	CSAKLAGGPTKYNEQFF
TRBV4-3	once	TRBJ2-1	TRBD2	TGCGCCAGCAGCCAGCCGAGCGGGAGCGGCGTCAATGAGCAGTTCTTC	CASSQPSGSGVNEQFF
TRBV4-2	NA	TRBJ2-5	NA	TGTGCCAGCAGCCGTCCGGAATCGGAGACCCAGTACTTC	CASSRPESETQYF
TRBV20-1	NA	TRBJ1-2	NA	TGCAGTGCCAGGAGGCCTCCTCGGGGGGCTAATGGCTACACCTTC	CSARRPPRGANGYTF
TRBV2	NA	TRBJ2-2	NA	TGTGCCAGCGACAGCACCGGGGAGCTGTTTTTT	CASDSTGELFF
TRBV3-1	few	TRBJ1-6	NA	TGTGCCAGCAGCCAAGATCGGGGGCAGAGCTCCTCACCCCTCCACTTT	CASSQDRGQSSSPLHF
TRBV12-3/TRBV12-4	few	TRBJ2-3	TRBD2	TGTGCCAGCAGTTTTCGGGGGGGGGACACAGATACGCAGTATTTT	CASSFRGGDTDTQYF
TRBV20-1	NA	TRBJ1-1	NA	TGCAGTGCCCCTGCGACCGTCCCGAACACTGAAGCTTTCTTT	CSAPATVPNTEAFF
TRBV7-2	few	TRBJ1-1	NA	TGTGCCAGCAGCCTGAAGATAGTTCTGAACACTGAAGCTTTCTTT	CASSLKIVLNTEAFF
TRBV2	few	TRBJ1-2	NA	TGTGCCAGCAGTGAGTTCTGGTCCGGTGGCTATGGCTACACCTTC	CASSEFWSGGYGYTF
TRBV5-1	few	TRBJ2-2	NA	TGCGCCAGCAGCCGATGGACAGCGAACACCGGGGAGCTGTTTTTT	CASSRWTANTGELFF
TRBV12-3/TRBV12-4	NA	TRBJ2-7	TRBD2	TGTGCCAGCAGTTTCGGGCTAGCGGGTTACTACGAGCAGTACTTC	CASSFGLAGYYEQYF
TRBV5-1	few	TRBJ2-7	TRBD1	TGCGCCAGCAGCTTACCGACAGGGTCCTCCGGCGAGCAGTACTTC	CASSLPTGSSGEQYF